Following are 7 T cell receptor beta chains from one sample sequenced in a study of blood T cell repertoires in COVID-19. Here immunoSEQ multiplex PCR was the method, and the copy in TCRdb shows in-frame clones only, minus some. The sample consists of 92,000 or so clones, around 88% of them appearing once. The sequencing sample was made of peripheral blood. Receptor source: a man aged 55 to 69 with acute or convalescent COVID-19.

The V gene is TRBV10-3, the J gene TRBJ1-4; 7 bases map to TRBD1. After removal of 0 bases from V and 3 bases from J, the junction contained 4 bases not matched to a gene. This CDR3 region has 16 residues. In germline, CDR1 is ENHRY, CDR2 SYGVKD. In DNA form, the CDR3 reads TGTGCCATCAGTGAGTCGAAAGGGACAGCTAATGAAAAACTGTTTTTT. This gives the protein CAISESKGTANEKLFF.

The chain couples TRBV5-1 to TRBJ1-5; 7 bases map to TRBD1. The CDR3 consists of 15 residues. CDR1 is SGHRS and CDR2 is YFSETQ in the germline V gene. V gave up 1 base and J gave up 0 bases; unmatched junction bases: 1. The CDR3 reads CASSLTGDSNQPQHF. DNA for the CDR3: TGCGCCAGCAGCTTGACAGGGGATAGCAATCAGCCCCAGCATTTT.

V gene TRBV3-1 (or the pseudogene TRBV3-2) combines with J gene TRBJ2-7, with a weak D call TRBD1 (6 bases). Germline loops: CDR1 LGHDT, CDR2 YNNKEL (reference sequence). CDR3 size: 14 residues. Trimming removed 2 bases from V and 9 bases from J, with 17 bases in between. The CDR3 DNA reads TGTGCCAGCAGCCAAAGCTCAACAGGGCTAGGGCAGTACTTC. It codes for CASSQSSTGLGQYF.

The rearrangement uses TRBV19 and TRBJ2-3; perhaps TRBD2 as D (7 bases). The CDR3 has 13 residues. Germline CDR1 reads LNHDA; CDR2 reads SQIVND (reference sequence). The V gene lost 7 bases and the J gene lost 1 base, with 9 bases spanning the gap. The CDR3 sequence: CASTGGRTDTQYF. In nucleotides, the CDR3 is TGTGCCAGTACGGGGGGCCGCACAGATACGCAGTATTTT.

The chain couples TRBV15 to TRBJ1-1; no reliable D call. V dropped 3 bases and J dropped 2 bases, with 7 bases sitting between them. CDR1 LNHNV and CDR2 YYDKDF come from the germline V gene (reference sequence). The CDR3 is 13 amino acids. The DNA for the CDR3 is TGTGCCACCAGCAGCAGGATAAACACTGAAGCTTTCTTT. Residues: CATSSRINTEAFF.

V is TRBV5-1 and J is TRBJ1-6, with D maybe TRBD1 (5 bases). Per the germline V gene, CDR1 is SGHRS and CDR2 is YFSETQ. CDR3 length: 14 amino acids. Trimming cost V 4 bases and J 7 bases, with 12 bases left between them. CDR3 amino acids: CASSRGDGNSPLHF. CDR3 sequence (DNA): TGCGCCAGCAGCCGGGGGGATGGGAATTCACCCCTCCACTTT.

The chain has TRBV9 and TRBJ2-1, with TRBD2 matching 12 bases. The V segment lost 0 bases and the J segment 5 bases; nucleotides outside the gene matches: 9. Germline V gene sequence: CDR1 SGDLS, CDR2 YYNGEE. The CDR3 is 18 residues long. CDR3: CASSVAFGRLAGDNEQFF. In DNA, the CDR3 is TGTGCCAGCAGCGTAGCCTTTGGGAGACTAGCGGGAGACAATGAGCAGTTCTTC.